These T cell receptor beta chains were read from a single sample in a study of T cells after yellow fever vaccination. TCRdb independently ran MiXCR on the 5' RACE reads; one entry per CDR3 protein. The sample records 300,000 to 450,000 distinct CDR3 sequences, roughly 8% being singletons. Sequenced here: PBMCs, sampled about 41 days after the first yellow fever vaccination. The source of these receptors is a man between 18 and 35 years old who received the YFV17D yellow fever vaccine. Both conserved end residues are part of each CDR3. The order of the fields is D gene, V gene, clone size, J gene, CDR3 protein, CDR3 DNA. A D gene is named only where the DNA matches it firmly. Clone size, where shown, is once, few, many, or a class for clones that have expanded.

D: TRBD1
V: TRBV6-5
size: NA
J: TRBJ2-5
CDR3: CASSYPDRGQETQYF
DNA: TGTGCCAGCAGTTACCCGGACAGGGGACAAGAGACCCAGTACTTC

D: NA
V: TRBV24-1
size: few
J: TRBJ1-1
CDR3: CATSDSVGNTEAFF
DNA: TGTGCCACCAGTGATTCCGTCGGGAACACTGAAGCTTTCTTT

D: NA
V: TRBV7-2
size: few
J: TRBJ2-7
CDR3: CASSLDLYYEQYF
DNA: TGTGCCAGCAGCTTGGACCTATACTACGAGCAGTACTTC

D: NA
V: TRBV7-2
size: NA
J: TRBJ2-1
CDR3: CASSLSGSNEQFF
DNA: TGTGCCAGCAGCTTGTCCGGGAGCAATGAGCAGTTCTTC

D: TRBD1
V: TRBV7-8
size: few
J: TRBJ1-2
CDR3: CASSSRTGGIDGYTF
DNA: TGTGCCAGCAGCTCCCGGACAGGCGGGATCGATGGCTACACCTTC

D: NA
V: TRBV12-3/TRBV12-4
size: many
J: TRBJ1-1
CDR3: CASSPLGTEAFF
DNA: TGTGCCAGCAGCCCCTTGGGCACTGAAGCTTTCTTT

D: NA
V: TRBV7-9
size: many
J: TRBJ2-6
CDR3: CASSPPWRAAGANVLTF
DNA: TGTGCCAGCAGCCCTCCGTGGAGGGCGGCTGGGGCCAACGTCCTGACTTTC

D: TRBD1
V: TRBV18
size: NA
J: TRBJ2-6
CDR3: CASSPRSIGGASGANVLTF
DNA: TGTGCCAGCTCACCAAGAAGTATAGGGGGCGCGTCTGGGGCCAACGTCCTGACTTTC

D: NA
V: TRBV7-2
size: few
J: TRBJ1-2
CDR3: CASSQLSGATSGYTF
DNA: TGTGCCAGCAGCCAATTGTCAGGGGCCACTAGTGGCTACACCTTC

D: TRBD2
V: TRBV12-3/TRBV12-4
size: NA
J: TRBJ2-1
CDR3: CASPPGLAGGYNEQFF
DNA: TGTGCCAGCCCTCCGGGACTAGCGGGGGGCTACAATGAGCAGTTCTTC

D: NA
V: TRBV7-2
size: many
J: TRBJ1-6
CDR3: CASRRDYNSPLHF
DNA: TGTGCCAGCAGGCGGGACTACAATTCACCCCTCCACTTT

D: TRBD2
V: TRBV5-1
size: few
J: TRBJ2-1
CDR3: CASSLTSGAPEQFF
DNA: TGCGCCAGCAGCTTGACTAGCGGGGCGCCGGAGCAGTTCTTC

D: TRBD1
V: TRBV5-1
size: few
J: TRBJ2-7
CDR3: CASSWGQGMDEQYF
DNA: TGCGCCAGCAGCTGGGGACAGGGGATGGATGAGCAGTACTTC

D: NA
V: TRBV15
size: NA
J: TRBJ2-2
CDR3: CATSRVISRGTGELFF
DNA: TGTGCCACCAGCAGAGTGATCAGCAGGGGCACCGGGGAGCTGTTTTTT

D: NA
V: TRBV12-3/TRBV12-4
size: NA
J: TRBJ1-1
CDR3: CASSWIGGNTEAFF
DNA: TGTGCCAGCAGTTGGATAGGGGGGAACACTGAAGCTTTCTTT

D: TRBD1
V: TRBV18
size: few
J: TRBJ2-1
CDR3: CASSPGTGRGNEQFF
DNA: TGTGCCAGCTCACCAGGGACAGGGAGGGGCAATGAGCAGTTCTTC

D: NA
V: TRBV12-3/TRBV12-4
size: NA
J: TRBJ1-2
CDR3: CASSLIVRGYLRGNYGYTF
DNA: TGTGCCAGCAGTTTAATAGTGAGGGGGTATCTAAGAGGTAACTATGGCTACACCTTC

D: NA
V: TRBV2
size: few
J: TRBJ1-5
CDR3: CASKGDSYSNQPQHF
DNA: TGTGCCAGCAAGGGTGACAGCTATAGCAATCAGCCCCAGCATTTT

D: NA
V: TRBV12-3/TRBV12-4
size: many
J: TRBJ2-2
CDR3: CASTPSRRAGELFF
DNA: TGTGCCAGCACCCCGAGCAGGAGGGCCGGGGAGCTGTTTTTT

D: NA
V: TRBV6-5
size: NA
J: TRBJ2-2
CDR3: CASSYSRLANTGELFF
DNA: TGTGCCAGCAGTTACTCGAGGTTGGCGAACACCGGGGAGCTGTTTTTT

D: TRBD1
V: TRBV27
size: many
J: TRBJ2-1
CDR3: CASTNWTGTYNEQFF
DNA: TGTGCCAGCACCAACTGGACAGGTACCTACAATGAGCAGTTCTTC

D: NA
V: TRBV5-4
size: few
J: TRBJ2-7
CDR3: CASSLAERGAEQYF
DNA: TGTGCCAGCAGCTTGGCCGAGAGGGGGGCCGAGCAGTACTTC

D: TRBD1
V: TRBV12-3/TRBV12-4
size: few
J: TRBJ1-5
CDR3: CASSSGTGFYQPQHF
DNA: TGTGCCAGCAGTTCCGGGACAGGGTTTTACCAGCCCCAGCATTTT

D: NA
V: TRBV6-5
size: few
J: TRBJ1-1
CDR3: CASSYRGTPEAFF
DNA: TGTGCCAGCAGTTACCGGGGGACACCTGAAGCTTTCTTT

D: TRBD1
V: TRBV7-2
size: NA
J: TRBJ2-1
CDR3: CASSTRDSVNEQFF
DNA: TGTGCCAGCAGCACCCGGGACAGTGTCAATGAGCAGTTCTTC

D: TRBD2
V: TRBV23-1
size: few
J: TRBJ2-3
CDR3: CASSQSTSGEGTDTQYF
DNA: TGCGCCAGCAGTCAATCAACTAGCGGGGAAGGCACAGATACGCAGTATTTT

D: NA
V: TRBV7-9
size: few
J: TRBJ1-1
CDR3: CASSLPMTAMNTEAFF
DNA: TGTGCCAGCAGCTTACCAATGACTGCCATGAACACTGAAGCTTTCTTT

D: NA
V: TRBV19
size: NA
J: TRBJ2-2
CDR3: CASTLAGGTGELFF
DNA: TGTGCCAGTACTCTCGCCGGGGGTACCGGGGAGCTGTTTTTT

D: NA
V: TRBV7-8
size: NA
J: TRBJ2-3
CDR3: CASSLAMPHSPDTQYF
DNA: TGTGCCAGCAGCTTAGCGATGCCACACAGCCCCGATACGCAGTATTTT

D: NA
V: TRBV6-1
size: NA
J: TRBJ1-5
CDR3: CASSQTPWNQPQHF
DNA: TGTGCCAGCAGTCAGACGCCTTGGAATCAGCCCCAGCATTTT

D: NA
V: TRBV7-9
size: NA
J: TRBJ1-4
CDR3: CASSTNRVGANEKLFF
DNA: TGTGCCAGCAGCACCAACAGGGTCGGGGCTAATGAAAAACTGTTTTTT

D: NA
V: TRBV7-8
size: NA
J: TRBJ1-1
CDR3: CASSPWAGPAFF
DNA: TGTGCCAGCAGCCCCTGGGCAGGGCCAGCTTTCTTT

D: NA
V: TRBV5-4
size: few
J: TRBJ2-3
CDR3: CASSLDRVTDTQYF
DNA: TGTGCCAGCAGCTTGGACAGGGTCACAGATACGCAGTATTTT

D: TRBD1
V: TRBV6-5
size: NA
J: TRBJ2-3
CDR3: CASSNRQGASFDTQYF
DNA: TGTGCCAGCAGTAACCGGCAGGGGGCAAGTTTTGATACGCAGTATTTT

D: TRBD2
V: TRBV5-1
size: few
J: TRBJ2-1
CDR3: CASVALAGGDNEQFF
DNA: TGCGCCAGCGTCGCCCTAGCGGGGGGGGACAATGAGCAGTTCTTC

D: TRBD2
V: TRBV2
size: NA
J: TRBJ2-3
CDR3: CTFSRPPSGGFRDTQYF
DNA: TGTACCTTCAGCCGACCACCCAGCGGGGGGTTTCGAGATACGCAGTATTTT

D: NA
V: TRBV19
size: few
J: TRBJ2-7
CDR3: CATGSEYEQYF
DNA: TGTGCCACGGGATCTGAGTACGAGCAGTACTTC

D: NA
V: TRBV5-4
size: NA
J: TRBJ1-2
CDR3: CASSRPRERYGYTF
DNA: TGTGCCAGCAGCAGACCCCGGGAACGCTATGGCTACACCTTC

D: TRBD1
V: TRBV4-1
size: few
J: TRBJ2-1
CDR3: CASSRRQGAINEQFF
DNA: TGCGCCAGCAGCCGACGACAGGGGGCAATCAATGAGCAGTTCTTC

D: NA
V: TRBV6-1
size: many
J: TRBJ2-5
CDR3: CASSDPNQETQYF
DNA: TGTGCCAGCAGCGACCCGAATCAAGAGACCCAGTACTTC

D: NA
V: TRBV29-1
size: NA
J: TRBJ2-3
CDR3: CSAPGYGTDTQYF
DNA: TGCAGCGCTCCAGGGTACGGTACAGATACGCAGTATTTT

D: NA
V: TRBV18
size: many
J: TRBJ1-1
CDR3: CASSPGLMNTEAFF
DNA: TGTGCCAGCAGCCCAGGGCTCATGAACACTGAAGCTTTCTTT

D: NA
V: TRBV7-2
size: few
J: TRBJ1-6
CDR3: CASSIQGGDSPLHF
DNA: TGTGCCAGCAGCATACAAGGGGGGGATTCACCCCTCCACTTT

D: TRBD1
V: TRBV12-5
size: once
J: TRBJ2-3
CDR3: CASGSRTGADTQYF
DNA: TGTGCTAGTGGTTCGCGGACAGGGGCAGATACGCAGTATTTT

D: NA
V: TRBV4-1
size: few
J: TRBJ1-3
CDR3: CASTFSIGGIGNTIYF
DNA: TGCGCCAGCACCTTCTCAATCGGCGGGATCGGTAACACCATATATTTT

D: NA
V: TRBV4-1
size: few
J: TRBJ2-5
CDR3: CASSQDLAAQETQYF
DNA: TGCGCCAGCAGCCAAGATTTGGCAGCACAAGAGACCCAGTACTTC

D: NA
V: TRBV9
size: NA
J: TRBJ1-4
CDR3: CASSPRWGNEKLFF
DNA: TGTGCCAGCAGCCCAAGATGGGGTAATGAAAAACTGTTTTTT

D: NA
V: TRBV10-3
size: NA
J: TRBJ1-1
CDR3: CAISESRAEAFF
DNA: TGTGCCATCAGTGAGTCCCGGGCTGAAGCTTTCTTT

D: NA
V: TRBV18
size: NA
J: TRBJ1-1
CDR3: CASSPGLGSMNTEAFF
DNA: TGTGCCAGCTCACCGGGTCTCGGGAGTATGAACACTGAAGCTTTCTTT

D: NA
V: TRBV5-1
size: few
J: TRBJ1-2
CDR3: CASSLPGGTYGYTF
DNA: TGCGCCAGCAGCTTACCCGGGGGTACCTATGGCTACACCTTC

D: TRBD2
V: TRBV12-3/TRBV12-4
size: NA
J: TRBJ2-1
CDR3: CASSLTFRGDGYNEQFF
DNA: TGTGCCAGCAGTTTAACTTTTCGGGGGGACGGCTACAATGAGCAGTTCTTC

D: TRBD1
V: TRBV7-2
size: few
J: TRBJ2-5
CDR3: CASSVLQGLGETQYF
DNA: TGTGCCAGCAGCGTACTACAGGGGTTGGGGGAGACCCAGTACTTC

D: TRBD2
V: TRBV4-1
size: few
J: TRBJ2-5
CDR3: CASSRTSGEQETQYF
DNA: TGCGCCAGCAGCCGGACTAGCGGGGAACAAGAGACCCAGTACTTC